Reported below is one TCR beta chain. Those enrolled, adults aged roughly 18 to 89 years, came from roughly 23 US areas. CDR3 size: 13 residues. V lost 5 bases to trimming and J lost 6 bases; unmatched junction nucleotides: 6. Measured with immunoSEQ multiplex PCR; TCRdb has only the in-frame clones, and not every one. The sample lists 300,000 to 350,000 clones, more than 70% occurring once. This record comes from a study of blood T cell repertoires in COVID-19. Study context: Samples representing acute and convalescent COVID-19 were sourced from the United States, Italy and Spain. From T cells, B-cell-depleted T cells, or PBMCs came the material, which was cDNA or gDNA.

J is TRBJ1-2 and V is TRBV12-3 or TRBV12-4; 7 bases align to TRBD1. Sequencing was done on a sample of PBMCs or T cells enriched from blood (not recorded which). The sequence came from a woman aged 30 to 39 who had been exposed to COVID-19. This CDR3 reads CASSRGQPNGYTF. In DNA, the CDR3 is TGTGCCAGCAGTCGGGGACAGCCAAATGGCTACACCTTC.